This entry lists 5 T cell receptor beta chains sequenced from one sample in a study of T cells in Graves' hyperthyroidism and ophthalmopathy. RNA transcripts yielded amplified TCR beta CDR3 regions. First-round RT-PCR with HTBI primers amplified the TCR CDR3 region. TCRdb redid the calling of the multiplex PCR reads with MiXCR, one entry per CDR3 protein. Among over 700,000 distinct CDR3 sequences, 30% to 40% were seen once, and the ten largest hold 30% to 40%. Source material: blood. These receptor sequences come from a woman aged 40 to 50 with Graves' hyperthyroidism.

This clonotype was seen a single time. Possible read error: a much larger clone is one base away. The gene calls are TRBV7-9 and TRBJ2-2; D unclear. Per germline, CDR1 SEHNR and CDR2 FQNEAQ (reference sequence). The CDR3 has 14 amino acids. V was shortened by 7 bases and J by 2 bases, with 11 bases between the two germline ends. The DNA of the CDR3 is TGTGCCAGCAACGTGGACGTTAACACCGGGGAGCTGTTTTTT. Protein product: CASNVDVNTGELFF. Full variable domain (rest looked up from reference TRBV7-9 and TRBJ2-2): DTGVSQNPRHKITKRGQNVTFRCDPISEHNRLYWYRQTLGQGPEFLTYFQNEAQLEKSRLLSDRFSAERPKGSFSTLEIQRTEQGDSAMYLCASNVDVNTGELFFGEGSRLTVL.

At least ten counts were recorded for this clonotype. V usage is TRBV20-1 and J usage is TRBJ1-5; TRBD1 is a possible D gene (5 bases). The CDR3 extends over 17 amino acids. Looked up from germline, CDR1 is DFQATT and CDR2 is SNEGSKA (reference sequence). The germline V and J ends were trimmed by 1 base and 1 base, with 17 bases remaining between them. The CDR3 DNA reads as TGCAGTGCTAGAGGGGGGATAGGTGCAGAGAGCAATCAGCCCCAGCATTTT. It codes for CSARGGIGAESNQPQHF.

V is TRBV24-1 and J is TRBJ1-1, with D possibly being TRBD1 (6 bases). The CDR3 is 13 residues long. Trimming removed 7 bases at V and 3 bases at J, with 11 bases between. The germline V gene encodes CDR1 KGHDR and CDR2 SFDVKD. The CDR3 spells CATRTGPYTEAFF. The DNA for the CDR3 is TGTGCCACCAGGACAGGTCCTTACACTGAAGCTTTCTTT.

This rearrangement joins TRBV20-1 to TRBJ1-1; D not certain. The V and J ends lost 3 bases and 4 bases respectively, with 12 bases between them. Germline values: CDR1 DFQATT, CDR2 SNEGSKA (reference sequence). The CDR3 runs 13 residues. CDR3 in amino acids: CSASTGQATEAFF. CDR3 bases: TGCAGTGCTAGCACCGGGCAGGCCACTGAAGCTTTCTTT.

The genes are TRBV29-1 and TRBJ2-5, with TRBD1 matching 8 bases. CDR1 is SQVTM and CDR2 is ANQGSEA in the germline V gene. This CDR3 region has 11 residues. Trimming cost V 6 bases and J 7 bases; bases outside gene matches: 4. Here the CDR3 DNA reads TGCAGCGTCACCGGGACAGGGACCCAGTACTTC. Translating gives CSVTGTGTQYF.